A single sample is the source of the 21 T cell receptor beta chains below, sequenced in a study of post-analysis software for immune sequencing data. Whole-study results and caveats: Relative to controls, patients had about five TRBV segments at higher frequency, with TRBV5-6, TRBV5-1 and TRBV20-1 among these.

Their cognate antigens are unknown. Each TCR beta cDNA library carried unique molecular identifiers. TCRdb ran MiXCR on the PCR reads and lists one entry per CDR3 protein. The table has about 170,000 distinct CDR3 sequences, over 25% seen once; the top ten hold roughly 1.6%. The sequenced sample consisted of blood. The source is a girl aged 10-17 years with multiple sclerosis.

This clonotype was seen repeatedly, ten times or more. The chain links TRBV10-3 to TRBJ2-5, with D possibly matching TRBD2 (5 bases). Germline loops: CDR1 ENHRY, CDR2 SYGVKD. This CDR3 spans 12 amino acids. Deletions cut 6 bases from V and 3 bases from J, with 8 bases between. CDR3 nucleotide sequence: TGTGCCATCAGGACGGAGGAAGAGACCCAGTACTTC. Translating gives CAIRTEEETQYF.

The CDR3 loop is CASTQQLGQGYTF. The DNA for the CDR3 is TGTGCCAGCACCCAACAGTTGGGTCAAGGCTACACCTTC. This chain links TRBV28 with TRBJ1-2; D is undetermined. Germline CDR1 MDHEN, CDR2 SYDVKM. Trimming took 7 bases from V and 8 from J, leaving 17 bases between them. The CDR3 is 13 residues long.

This clonotype came up many times. The rearrangement uses TRBV6-5 and TRBJ2-7; no firm D call. The CDR3 is 14 residues long. V was cut by 5 bases and J by 3 bases, with 14 bases left in between. Germline assignment: CDR1 MNHEY and CDR2 SVGAGI. The CDR3 bases are TGTGCCAGCAGTACGATTGGAAGCGTCTACGAGCAGTACTTC. Protein product: CASSTIGSVYEQYF.

This clonotype was detected ten times or more. The rearrangement links TRBV7-3 to TRBJ2-1; D call uncertain. The germline V gene has CDR1 SGHTA and CDR2 FQGTGA. Trimming left V 1 base short and J 0 bases short, with 16 bases between. The CDR3 has 18 amino acids. The CDR3 DNA reads TGTGCCAGCAGCTTAAGGCCACTTAGCCGGAGCTCCTACAATGAGCAGTTCTTC. Translating it yields CASSLRPLSRSSYNEQFF.

In this sample, this clonotype turned up many times. The chain employs TRBV7-9 and TRBJ2-1; 8 bases align to TRBD2. Germline loops: CDR1 SEHNR, CDR2 FQNEAQ (reference sequence). The CDR3 is made up of 17 amino acids. The ends lost 5 bases at V and 0 bases at J; junction bases unmatched: 9. DNA of the CDR3: TGTGCCAGCAGCCTCGACGGGGGGACTAGCTCCTACAATGAGCAGTTCTTC. Its protein product is CASSLDGGTSSYNEQFF.

To note about this clonotype: A much larger clone is a single base away; this may be a read error. V is TRBV3-1 and J is TRBJ2-3, with 7 bases that match TRBD2. The J segment lost 1 base and the V segment lost 5 bases, leaving 9 bases of the junction unmatched. Per germline, CDR1 LGHDT and CDR2 YNNKEL (reference sequence). The CDR3 is 16 residues long. The CDR3 DNA reads as TGTGCCAGCAGCAAACGACTAGCTTCTCGCACAGATACGCAGTATTTT. Translation: CASSKRLASRTDTQYF.

Worth noting for this clonotype: A read error is possible here, since a much larger clone lies one base away. The chain is built from TRBV28 and TRBJ2-7; 13 bases line up with TRBD2. TRBJ2-4 explains the end of the DNA better; the J call may be wrong. Germline V gene lookup returns CDR1 MDHEN and CDR2 SYDVKM. The CDR3 length is 20 residues. The CDR3 spells CASSPHGLAGAWETKNIQYF. The CDR3 region has the DNA TGTGCCAGCAGTCCCCACGGACTAGCGGGAGCTTGGGAAACCAAAAACATTCAGTACTTC.

This clonotype was detected ten times or more. The chain joins TRBV12-3 or TRBV12-4 to TRBJ2-1; D uncertain. The CDR3 has 14 amino acids. The V end was cut by 5 bases, the J end by 3 bases, with 11 bases between. CDR3 coding DNA: TGTGCCAGCAGTCTAGAGAGTTACTACAATGAGCAGTTCTTC. Protein sequence: CASSLESYYNEQFF.

V gene TRBV11-1 combines with J gene TRBJ1-5; 8 positions agree with TRBD1. Germline-derived CDR1 and CDR2 are SGHAT and FQDESV (reference sequence). V gave up 3 bases and J gave up 2 bases; unmatched junction bases: 3. The length of the CDR3 is 15 residues. The chain's CDR3 is CASSLTGEGNQPQHF. The CDR3 DNA reads as TGTGCCAGCAGCTTGACAGGGGAAGGCAATCAGCCCCAGCATTTT.

The sample holds a few counts of this clonotype. The rearrangement joins TRBV7-9 to TRBJ2-7; tentatively, D is TRBD2 (6 bases). The CDR3 is 14 amino acids. Per the germline V gene, CDR1 is SEHNR and CDR2 is FQNEAQ (reference sequence). V was clipped by 5 bases and J by 3 bases, with 14 bases between them. This chain's CDR3 is CASSPGVHDYEQYF. The DNA of the CDR3 is TGTGCCAGCAGCCCGGGGGTTCATGACTACGAGCAGTACTTC.

This clonotype was counted between two and nine times. The junction departs from germline at one end; a sequencing error may be responsible. V and J are TRBV10-3 and TRBJ2-1; no definite D call. This CDR3 contains 12 residues. Germline loops: CDR1 ENHRY, CDR2 SYGVKD. CDR3 coding DNA: TGTGTCATCAGTGAGTCGCTGCGGGAGCAGTTCTTC. Protein sequence: CVISESLREQFF.

This clonotype has a count of ten or more. The rearrangement uses TRBV6-6 and TRBJ2-7; TRBD2 matches 10 bases. The CDR3 runs to 15 residues. The ends lost 6 bases at V and 3 bases at J; junction bases unmatched: 8. The germline CDR1 and CDR2 sequences are MNHNY and SVGAGI (reference sequence). Here the CDR3 DNA reads TGTGCCAGCAGCCCCCCTCTAGCGGGAGTCTACGAGCAGTACTTC. Translating it yields CASSPPLAGVYEQYF.

The sample holds many counts of this clonotype. V usage is TRBV6-5 and J usage is TRBJ1-2; D call uncertain. This CDR3 is 12 amino acids long. Looked up from germline, CDR1 is MNHEY and CDR2 is SVGAGI. The V gene lost 8 bases and the J gene lost 6 bases, with 13 bases spanning the gap. The CDR3 DNA reads TGTGCCAGCCGAGACCGGCTACATGGCTACACCTTC. Amino acid sequence: CASRDRLHGYTF.

Remarks on this clonotype: This could be a read error, since a much larger clone is one nucleotide away. The V and J genes are TRBV12-3 or TRBV12-4 and TRBJ2-1; D unclear. The V gene lost 6 bases and the J gene lost 2 bases, with 17 bases spanning the gap. CDR3 length: 16 residues. CDR3 amino acids: CASSLGSPFPYNEQFF. The DNA for the CDR3 is TGTGCCAGCAGCCTTGGGTCCCCGTTTCCCTACAATGAGCAGTTCTTC.

This clonotype appeared a few times. V usage is TRBV12-3 or TRBV12-4 and J usage is TRBJ1-2; 10 bases are a match to TRBD1. The junction had 3 bases not matched to a gene; V was cut back by 4 bases and J by 4 bases. This CDR3 has 14 amino acids. For the CDR3, the DNA is TGTGCCAGCAGTTCGACAGGGGGCAGCTATGGCTACACCTTC. Amino acids: CASSSTGGSYGYTF.

This clonotype has only a few counts. The junction and the germline gene differ at one end; a read error may be behind it. V is TRBV12-3 or TRBV12-4 and J is TRBJ1-1; D unclear. The CDR3 is 13 residues long. The CDR3 sequence: CASRTQVNTGAFF. CDR3 coding DNA: TGTGCCAGCAGGACTCAGGTGAACACTGGAGCTTTCTTT.

V usage is TRBV7-2 and J usage is TRBJ1-2, with 11 bases lining up with TRBD1. After removal of 5 bases from V and 5 bases from J, the junction contained 7 bases not matched to a gene. CDR3 length: 15 residues. Germline V lookup: CDR1 SGHTA, CDR2 FQGNSA. The CDR3 nucleotides are TGTGCCAGCAGCCCCCCGGACAGGGGGCGATATGGCTACACCTTC. Translating gives CASSPPDRGRYGYTF.

This clonotype was counted between two and nine times. The CDR3 loop reads CASSFGIRGADTQYF. The CDR3 nucleotides are TGTGCCAGCAGTTTTGGGATTCGGGGCGCAGATACGCAGTATTTT. The chain joins TRBV12-3 or TRBV12-4 to TRBJ2-3; D is possibly TRBD1 or TRBD2 (5 bases each). The CDR3 has 15 residues. Trimming removed 3 bases from V and 4 bases from J, with 14 bases in between.

The V call is TRBV4-2, the J call TRBJ2-3; D is unresolved. In germline, CDR1 is LGHNA, CDR2 YNFKEQ. The ends were cut back, 0 bases at V and 6 bases at J, with 4 bases in the middle. CDR3 length equals 12 residues. The CDR3 reads CASSQDGDTQYF. The DNA of the CDR3 is TGTGCCAGCAGCCAAGACGGCGATACGCAGTATTTT.

This clonotype has just a few counts. The rearrangement uses TRBV7-3 and TRBJ2-5; TRBD2 might be the D (6 bases). V lost 5 bases and J lost 5, with 18 bases in between. Germline V gene lookup returns CDR1 SGHTA and CDR2 FQGTGA. The CDR3 extends over 15 amino acids. CDR3 amino acids: CASSRAGLSGETQYF. The CDR3 DNA reads TGTGCCAGCAGCCGGGCGGGACTTAGTGGGGAGACCCAGTACTTC.

The rearrangement joins TRBV7-2 to TRBJ2-1; tentative D call: TRBD2 (6 bases). There are 13 residues in the CDR3. CDR1 SGHTA and CDR2 FQGNSA come from the germline V gene. Trimming removed 3 bases from V and 6 bases from J, with 9 bases in between. The CDR3: CASSFPGGNEQFF. The CDR3, as DNA: TGTGCCAGCAGCTTCCCCGGGGGCAATGAGCAGTTCTTC.